A selection of T cell receptor beta chains follows, all from one sample in a study of control samples from healthy donors and cancer patients. Sequencing was performed with immunoSEQ multiplex PCR; in TCRdb, only in-frame clones are kept and a portion is missing. The sample lists 78,000 or so clones, less than 90% seen once, with 3% to 4.5% in the top ten. The sequenced sample consisted of blood. All receptors come from a woman in her forties or fifties in good health. Both conserved end residues are part of each CDR3. The D gene is left open where the match is weak. Clone size appears in some rows only: once, few, many, or a class for an expanded clone.

clone size: NA
J gene: TRBJ2-7
D gene: NA
V gene: TRBV28
CDR3 protein: CASKWSGSYEQYF
CDR3 DNA: TGTGCCAGCAAATGGAGCGGTTCCTACGAGCAGTACTTC

clone size: NA
J gene: TRBJ2-7
D gene: NA
V gene: TRBV7-9
CDR3 protein: CASSLAGSYYEQYF
CDR3 DNA: TGTGCCAGCAGCTTAGCAGGGAGTTACTACGAGCAGTACTTC

clone size: once
J gene: TRBJ2-5
D gene: NA
V gene: TRBV6-1
CDR3 protein: CASSEDSGSQETQYF
CDR3 DNA: TGTGCCAGCAGTGAAGACTCGGGTAGCCAAGAGACCCAGTACTTC

clone size: once
J gene: TRBJ1-1
D gene: NA
V gene: TRBV30
CDR3 protein: CAWKPPGNTEAFF
CDR3 DNA: TGTGCCTGGAAGCCCCCAGGGAACACTGAAGCTTTCTTT

clone size: NA
J gene: TRBJ1-1
D gene: TRBD1
V gene: TRBV28
CDR3 protein: CASSEHRTGATEAFF
CDR3 DNA: TGTGCCAGCAGTGAGCACCGGACAGGGGCCACTGAAGCTTTCTTT

clone size: NA
J gene: TRBJ2-6
D gene: NA
V gene: TRBV28
CDR3 protein: CASKTDRFPGANVLTF
CDR3 DNA: TGTGCCAGCAAGACAGACAGGTTCCCTGGGGCCAACGTCCTGACTTTC

clone size: NA
J gene: TRBJ2-1
D gene: NA
V gene: TRBV7-3
CDR3 protein: CASSSSPGYEQFF
CDR3 DNA: TGTGCCAGCAGCTCCTCGCCAGGGTACGAGCAGTTCTTC

clone size: once
J gene: TRBJ2-7
D gene: TRBD1
V gene: TRBV4-1
CDR3 protein: CASSQDEGAPYEQYF
CDR3 DNA: TGCGCCAGCAGCCAAGATGAGGGGGCCCCCTACGAGCAGTACTTC

clone size: NA
J gene: TRBJ1-5
D gene: NA
V gene: TRBV4-1
CDR3 protein: CASSQPGGGNQPQHF
CDR3 DNA: TGCGCCAGCAGCCAACCGGGGGGTGGCAATCAGCCCCAGCATTTT

clone size: once
J gene: TRBJ1-3
D gene: TRBD1
V gene: TRBV9
CDR3 protein: CASSVEGGGVGTIYF
CDR3 DNA: TGTGCCAGCAGCGTAGAGGGAGGGGGCGTCGGCACCATATATTTT

clone size: NA
J gene: TRBJ1-6
D gene: NA
V gene: TRBV27
CDR3 protein: CASAGGSNSPLHF
CDR3 DNA: TGTGCCAGTGCGGGGGGTTCTAATTCACCCCTCCACTTT

clone size: NA
J gene: TRBJ1-2
D gene: NA
V gene: TRBV27
CDR3 protein: CASSLRQGQGYTF
CDR3 DNA: TGTGCCAGCAGTTTAAGGCAGGGTCAAGGCTACACCTTC

clone size: NA
J gene: TRBJ2-3
D gene: TRBD2
V gene: TRBV7-9
CDR3 protein: CASSPPSVSSRRGADTQYF
CDR3 DNA: TGTGCCAGCAGCCCCCCTAGTGTGAGTTCGAGACGGGGGGCAGATACGCAGTATTTT

clone size: NA
J gene: TRBJ2-3
D gene: NA
V gene: TRBV6-4
CDR3 protein: CASSPGDSDTDTQYF
CDR3 DNA: TGTGCCAGCAGCCCGGGGGACTCCGACACAGATACGCAGTATTTT

clone size: NA
J gene: TRBJ2-7
D gene: NA
V gene: TRBV21-1
CDR3 protein: CASSPVFSGRGHEQYF
CDR3 DNA: TGTGCCAGCAGCCCTGTGTTTTCCGGGAGGGGTCACGAGCAGTACTTC

clone size: NA
J gene: TRBJ2-7
D gene: TRBD2
V gene: TRBV28
CDR3 protein: CASSLGGQRESEQYF
CDR3 DNA: TGTGCCAGCAGTTTAGGTGGCCAGCGGGAGTCCGAGCAGTACTTC

clone size: once
J gene: TRBJ2-1
D gene: TRBD2
V gene: TRBV27
CDR3 protein: CASSSNPLAGNYNEQFF
CDR3 DNA: TGTGCCAGCAGTTCAAACCCTCTAGCGGGGAACTACAATGAGCAGTTCTTC

clone size: NA
J gene: TRBJ2-1
D gene: NA
V gene: TRBV27
CDR3 protein: CASGGWSYNEQFF
CDR3 DNA: TGTGCCAGCGGCGGCTGGTCGTACAATGAGCAGTTCTTC

clone size: NA
J gene: TRBJ2-7
D gene: NA
V gene: TRBV5-3
CDR3 protein: CARSLLALTYSYEQYF
CDR3 DNA: TGTGCCAGAAGCTTGTTAGCTCTAACGTACTCCTACGAGCAGTACTTC

clone size: NA
J gene: TRBJ2-1
D gene: NA
V gene: TRBV5-4
CDR3 protein: CASSRDGVSYNEQFF
CDR3 DNA: TGTGCCAGCAGCCGGGACGGTGTCTCCTACAATGAGCAGTTCTTC

clone size: few
J gene: TRBJ2-5
D gene: TRBD2
V gene: TRBV5-1
CDR3 protein: CASSIAGTSGQETQYF
CDR3 DNA: TGCGCCAGCAGCATAGCCGGGACTAGCGGACAAGAGACCCAGTACTTC

clone size: NA
J gene: TRBJ1-1
D gene: TRBD1
V gene: TRBV19
CDR3 protein: CASSVTGTGAEAFF
CDR3 DNA: TGTGCCAGTAGTGTGACCGGGACAGGGGCTGAAGCTTTCTTT

clone size: NA
J gene: TRBJ1-3
D gene: NA
V gene: TRBV9
CDR3 protein: CASSEGGSGNTIYF
CDR3 DNA: TGTGCCAGCAGCGAGGGGGGCTCTGGAAACACCATATATTTT